What follows are 28 T cell receptor beta chains derived from one specimen sequenced in a study of cytomegalovirus exposure and HLA in healthy donors. PCR employed 60 Vbeta and 13 Jbeta primers. Sequencing used immunoSEQ multiplex PCR; TCRdb keeps in-frame clones, though not all of them. The repertoire holds 150,000 to 200,000 clones, around 75% seen once, with roughly 1.9% in the top ten. Specimen: PBMCs. The receptors derive from a woman in her thirties in good health and CMV-seronegative.

This clone was seen once. The V gene is TRBV29-1, the J gene TRBJ1-2; D remains unclear. V was pared by 4 bases and J by 6 bases, with 9 bases between. CDR3 size: 11 residues. Looked up from germline, CDR1 is SQVTM and CDR2 is ANQGSEA. The CDR3 here is CSVGGFDGYTF. CDR3 DNA: TGCAGCGTTGGAGGTTTCGATGGCTACACCTTC.

CDR3 sequence reads: CASSQDTVTGELFF. The CDR3 DNA is TGTGCCAGCAGCCAAGACACAGTCACCGGGGAGCTGTTTTTT. V is TRBV7-9 and J is TRBJ2-2; D unresolved. Germline V gene sequence: CDR1 SEHNR, CDR2 FQNEAQ (reference sequence). The V gene lost 5 bases and the J gene lost 4 bases, with 11 bases spanning the gap. The CDR3 spans 14 residues. Combining the CDR3 with reference TRBV7-9 and TRBJ2-2 gives the whole variable domain DTGVSQNPRHKITKRGQNVTFRCDPISEHNRLYWYRQTLGQGPEFLTYFQNEAQLEKSRLLSDRFSAERPKGSFSTLEIQRTEQGDSAMYLCASSQDTVTGELFFGEGSRLTVL.

CDR3 sequence reads: CASSSGLKGGTEAFF. The DNA for the CDR3 is TGTGCCAGCAGCTCCGGACTTAAGGGTGGTACTGAAGCTTTCTTT. The genes are TRBV11-2 and TRBJ1-1; D is unclear. Germline V lookup: CDR1 SGHAT, CDR2 FQNNGV. The CDR3 covers 15 residues. V shed 4 bases and J shed 5 bases, with 17 bases lying between them.

The rearrangement links TRBV2 to TRBJ2-5; 7 nucleotides match TRBD2. Losses at the gene ends were 5 bases for V and 5 bases for J; bases not matched to a gene: 2. The V gene's germline CDR1 is SNHLY and CDR2 FYNNEI. The CDR3 has 12 residues. The CDR3: CASSSGGETQYF. As DNA, the CDR3 is TGTGCCAGCAGTTCGGGAGGCGAGACCCAGTACTTC. Based on the CDR3 plus reference TRBV2 and TRBJ2-5, the full variable domain is EPEVTQTPSHQVTQMGQEVILRCVPISNHLYFYWYRQILGQKVEFLVSFYNNEISEKSEIFDDQFSVERPDGSNFTLKIRSTKLEDSAMYFCASSSGGETQYFGPGTRLLVL.

This sequence joins TRBV29-1 and TRBJ2-1; 14 bases map to TRBD2. The CDR3 has 14 residues. The junction had 7 bases not matched to a gene; V was cut back by 5 bases and J by 10 bases. From germline, CDR1 is SQVTM and CDR2 ANQGSEA. In DNA, the CDR3 is TGCAGCGTTCAGGGACTAGCGGGAGCTGCGGAGCAGTTCTTC. The encoded protein is CSVQGLAGAAEQFF.

The V call is TRBV7-2, the J call TRBJ2-1; 10 nucleotides align to TRBD2. The germline CDR1 and CDR2 sequences are SGHTA and FQGNSA. The trim removed 1 base at V and 6 bases at J, leaving 3 bases unmatched. CDR3 length equals 15 residues. CDR3 in DNA: TGTGCCAGCAGCTTAGTAGCGGGAGGCCCCAATGAGCAGTTCTTC. Translation: CASSLVAGGPNEQFF.

The gene calls are TRBV29-1 and TRBJ2-1; TRBD1 agrees at 9 bases. The CDR3 is 16 amino acids. V gave up 6 bases and J gave up 0 bases; unmatched junction bases: 9. Germline V gene data show CDR1 as SQVTM and CDR2 as ANQGSEA. The CDR3 reads CSVPGQGKSSYNEQFF. Here the CDR3 DNA reads TGCAGCGTCCCGGGACAGGGAAAAAGCTCCTACAATGAGCAGTTCTTC.

This clone was counted between two and nine times. The chain carries TRBV4-2 and TRBJ1-1, with 7 bases that match TRBD1. The length of the CDR3 is 15 residues. The V and J ends lost 0 bases and 4 bases, in that order; junction bases with no gene match: 5. Germline loops: CDR1 LGHNA, CDR2 YNFKEQ. The CDR3 nucleotides read TGTGCCAGCAGCCAAGATTCTGACAGGGCCACTGAAGCTTTCTTT. This sequence encodes CASSQDSDRATEAFF.

The chain is built from TRBV7-2 and TRBJ2-5; 12 nucleotides line up with TRBD2. The ends lost 5 bases at V and 4 bases at J; junction bases unmatched: 8. The CDR3 contains 16 residues. Germline V gives CDR1 SGHTA, CDR2 FQGNSA. CDR3 region: CASSITSGGRAETQYF. For the CDR3, the DNA is TGTGCCAGCAGCATAACTAGCGGGGGGCGAGCAGAGACCCAGTACTTC.

This clone was counted once. The J gene is TRBJ1-5, the V gene TRBV4-1; D unresolved. With 0 bases removed from V and 3 bases from J, the gap between germline ends came to 18 bases. This CDR3 has 18 residues. Germline assignment: CDR1 MGHRA and CDR2 YSYEKL. CDR3 sequence (DNA): TGCGCCAGCAGCCAAGATTATCGAGGTCTCGGCATCAATCAGCCCCAGCATTTT. Encoded protein: CASSQDYRGLGINQPQHF.

The chain links TRBV7-2 to TRBJ1-5; D is undetermined. V was pared by 5 bases and J by 3 bases, with 14 bases between. Germline V CDR1 and CDR2: SGHTA, FQGNSA. CDR3 length equals 15 residues. CDR3 sequence reads: CASSGHSGTNQPQHF. The CDR3, as DNA: TGTGCCAGCAGCGGGCATAGTGGTACCAATCAGCCCCAGCATTTT.

V gene TRBV25-1 combines with J gene TRBJ2-3, with TRBD1 as a possible D gene (5 bases). The CDR3 consists of 15 residues. Trimming removed 4 bases from V and 1 base from J, with 12 bases in between. CDR1 is MGHDK and CDR2 is SYGVNS in the germline V gene. This chain's CDR3 is CASSVALGGTDTQYF. In DNA form, the CDR3 reads TGTGCCAGCAGTGTTGCCTTAGGGGGCACAGATACGCAGTATTTT.

The J gene is TRBJ2-1, the V gene TRBV5-4, with 11 bases lining up with TRBD1. Germline CDR1 SGHNT, CDR2 YYREEE (reference sequence). With 4 bases clipped from V and 4 bases from J, the junction kept 4 bases outside the gene matches. The CDR3 runs 15 residues. The CDR3 reads CASSTGQGVYNEQFF. The CDR3 nucleotides read TGTGCCAGCAGCACGGGACAGGGGGTGTACAATGAGCAGTTCTTC.

V and J are TRBV10-1 and TRBJ2-1, with TRBD1 identical over 8 bases. This CDR3 contains 15 residues. J lost 7 bases, V lost 2 bases, and 7 bases had no gene match. The germline V gene encodes CDR1 WNHNN and CDR2 SYGVQD (reference sequence). The CDR3: CASSEGGQGTNEQFF. The DNA of the CDR3 is TGCGCCAGCAGTGAGGGCGGACAGGGAACAAATGAGCAGTTCTTC.

The V and J genes are TRBV7-3 and TRBJ2-1, with D unresolved. The CDR3 is 13 residues long. V shed 0 bases and J shed 7 bases, with 7 bases lying between them. Germline V gene sequence: CDR1 SGHTA, CDR2 FQGTGA. The CDR3 sequence: CASSLTFSNEQFF. CDR3 bases: TGTGCCAGCAGCTTAACGTTTAGTAATGAGCAGTTCTTC.

V gene TRBV6-7 combines with J gene TRBJ2-7, with TRBD1 as a possible D gene (5 bases). TRBV6-7 is treated as an ORF (open reading frame) with a function not yet certain. The length of the CDR3 is 14 residues. Between the trimmed V and J ends, which lost 1 base and 4 bases, there was a span of 11 bases. As DNA, the CDR3 is TGTGCCAGCAGTTACTTAGGGGTTCGATACGAGCAGTACTTC. Residues: CASSYLGVRYEQYF.

This chain joins TRBV7-9 and TRBJ2-2; TRBD2 matches at 8 bases. Germline trimming cut 7 bases from V and 3 bases from J; bases unmatched to any gene: 4. There are 14 residues in the CDR3. Germline V CDR1 and CDR2: SEHNR, FQNEAQ (reference sequence). Here the CDR3 DNA reads TGTGCCAGCAAGGCAGCGGGAGACACCGGGGAGCTGTTTTTT. Its protein is CASKAAGDTGELFF.

The rearrangement links TRBV6-5 to TRBJ2-7, with TRBD1 matching over 7 bases. This CDR3 is 14 amino acids long. Germline CDR1 reads MNHEY; CDR2 reads SVGAGI. V was clipped by 6 bases and J by 7 bases; unmatched bases: 12. CDR3 bases: TGTGCCAGCAGCCCGTCGAGGGGGCTAGGGGAGCAGTACTTC. It codes for CASSPSRGLGEQYF.

The CDR3 sequence: CAWSVHRGRNNSPLHF. CDR3 coding DNA: TGTGCCTGGAGTGTACACAGGGGACGGAATAATTCACCCCTCCACTTT. V and J are TRBV30 and TRBJ1-6, with 7 bases aligning to TRBD1. Germline V gene lookup returns CDR1 GTSNPN and CDR2 SVGIG (reference sequence). This CDR3 is built from 16 residues. V shed 0 bases, J shed 5 bases, and the junction held 7 bases outside the gene matches.

V is TRBV6-5 and J is TRBJ1-2; the D gene is possibly TRBD1 (6 bases). CDR3 length: 14 amino acids. Germline V gives CDR1 MNHEY, CDR2 SVGAGI. Trimming took 0 bases from V and 7 from J, leaving 12 bases between them. CDR3 coding DNA: TGTGCCAGCAGTTACTCTGGGGGCAGGGGTGGCTACACCTTC. As protein: CASSYSGGRGGYTF.

The chain has TRBV25-1 and TRBJ1-1, with D perhaps matching TRBD1 (6 bases). The CDR3 length is 15 residues. With 3 bases removed from V and 6 bases from J, the gap between germline ends came to 17 bases. Germline CDR1 and CDR2: MGHDK and SYGVNS. The CDR3 protein is CASSDLSSRGAEAFF. The CDR3 DNA reads TGTGCCAGCAGTGATCTCAGCAGCAGGGGCGCTGAAGCTTTCTTT.

As regards this clone: The junction differs from germline at one of its ends, possibly a read error. The CDR3 coding sequence is TGTGCCTTGAGTAGCGGGAGCTTCGATGAGCAGTTCTTC. Protein product: CALSSGSFDEQFF. The V and J genes are TRBV30 and TRBJ2-1, with 9 nucleotides matching TRBD2. The CDR3 covers 13 residues. Germline V lookup: CDR1 GTSNPN, CDR2 SVGIG (reference sequence).

This clone was recorded a few times. V and J are TRBV6-4 and TRBJ1-6; 7 bases line up with TRBD1. The ends lost 6 bases at V and 7 bases at J; junction bases unmatched: 9. CDR3 length equals 15 residues. Germline CDR1 MRHNA, CDR2 SNTAGT. CDR3 bases: TGTGCCAGCAGCGCAGGGACAGCCGGCAATTCACCCCTCCACTTT. Translation gives CASSAGTAGNSPLHF.

This chain uses TRBV4-2 with TRBJ2-7, with TRBD2 identical over 14 bases. The germline CDR1 and CDR2 sequences are LGHNA and YNFKEQ. CDR3 size: 16 residues. The V and J ends lost 4 bases and 6 bases, in that order; junction bases with no gene match: 8. For the CDR3, the DNA is TGTGCCAGCAGCCGCGGACTAGCGGGGGGAATAGGCGAGCAGTACTTC. The encoded protein is CASSRGLAGGIGEQYF.

This clone was counted a single time. The chain recombines TRBV27 with TRBJ2-7; 7 nucleotides line up with TRBD1. The CDR3 runs 15 residues. The germline V gene encodes CDR1 MNHEY and CDR2 SMNVEV (reference sequence). Trimming cost V 4 bases and J 4 bases; bases outside gene matches: 10. The CDR3 DNA is TGTGCCAGCAGTTCTCGGGACAGCCAGGATTACGAGCAGTACTTC. This translates into CASSSRDSQDYEQYF.

The J gene is TRBJ1-4, the V gene TRBV7-8, with D unresolved. Germline V gene lookup returns CDR1 SGHVS and CDR2 FQNEAQ. This CDR3 is 13 amino acids long. Deletions cut 5 bases from V and 12 bases from J, with 16 bases between. CDR3 nucleotides: TGTGCCAGCAGCCGTCTAGTCGGGAGCGAACTGTTTTTT. This sequence encodes CASSRLVGSELFF. Based on the CDR3 plus reference TRBV7-8 and TRBJ1-4, the full variable domain is GAGVSQSPRYKVAKRGQDVALRCDPISGHVSLFWYQQALGQGPEFLTYFQNEAQLDKSGLPSDRFFAERPEGSVSTLKIQRTQQEDSAVYLCASSRLVGSELFFGSGTQLSVL.

This chain links TRBV6-1 with TRBJ1-2; 7 nucleotides match TRBD1. V lost 6 bases and J lost 0; bases outside the gene matches: 7. This CDR3 region has 15 residues. Per the germline V gene, CDR1 is MNHNS and CDR2 is SASEGT. CDR3 bases: TGTGCCAGCAGCGCCTCAGGGACAGCTAACTATGGCTACACCTTC. It yields the protein CASSASGTANYGYTF.

J is TRBJ2-5 and V is TRBV29-1; D is ambiguous. V was pared by 7 bases and J by 5 bases, with 11 bases between. The CDR3 is 11 amino acids. Per the germline V gene, CDR1 is SQVTM and CDR2 is ANQGSEA. Here the CDR3 reads CSAHGTETQYF. CDR3 DNA sequence: TGCAGCGCTCACGGTACTGAGACCCAGTACTTC.